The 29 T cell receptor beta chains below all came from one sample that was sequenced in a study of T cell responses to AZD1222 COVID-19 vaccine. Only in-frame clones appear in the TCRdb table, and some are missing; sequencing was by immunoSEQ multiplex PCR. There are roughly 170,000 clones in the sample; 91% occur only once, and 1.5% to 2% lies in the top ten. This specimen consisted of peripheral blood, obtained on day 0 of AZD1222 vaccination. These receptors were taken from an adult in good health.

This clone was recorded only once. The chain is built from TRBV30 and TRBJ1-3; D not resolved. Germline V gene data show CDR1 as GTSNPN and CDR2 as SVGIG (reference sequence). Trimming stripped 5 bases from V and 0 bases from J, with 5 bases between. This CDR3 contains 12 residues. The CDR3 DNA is TGTGCCTGGGGGGACTCTGGAAACACCATATATTTT. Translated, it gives CAWGDSGNTIYF.

The CDR3 DNA is TGTGCCAGCAGTTTACTGGGGGGGCGGGAGACCCAGTACTTC. As protein: CASSLLGGRETQYF. V and J are TRBV27 and TRBJ2-5, with a possible D match to TRBD2 (7 bases). The CDR3 runs to 14 residues. CDR1 and CDR2 (germline): MNHEY, SMNVEV (reference sequence). With 2 bases removed from V and 5 bases from J, the gap between germline ends came to 12 bases.

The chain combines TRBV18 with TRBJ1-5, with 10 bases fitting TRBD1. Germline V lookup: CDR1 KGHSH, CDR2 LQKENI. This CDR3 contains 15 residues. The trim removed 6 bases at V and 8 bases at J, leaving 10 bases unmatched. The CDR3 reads CASSPGQGRVEPQHF. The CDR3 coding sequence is TGTGCCAGCTCGCCGGGACAGGGGCGTGTGGAGCCCCAGCATTTT.

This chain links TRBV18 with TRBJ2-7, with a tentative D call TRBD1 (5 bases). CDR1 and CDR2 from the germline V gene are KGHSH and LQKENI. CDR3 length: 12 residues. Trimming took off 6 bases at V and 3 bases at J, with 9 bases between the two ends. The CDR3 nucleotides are TGTGCCAGCTCTCTCCAGGGCTACGAGCAGTACTTC. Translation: CASSLQGYEQYF.

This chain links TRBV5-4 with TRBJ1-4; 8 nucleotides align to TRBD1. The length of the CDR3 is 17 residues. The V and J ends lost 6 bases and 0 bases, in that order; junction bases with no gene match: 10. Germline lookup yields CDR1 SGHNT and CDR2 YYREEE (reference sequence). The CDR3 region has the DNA TGTGCCAGCAACAAGTGGGGGACAGGCGCAACTAATGAAAAACTGTTTTTT. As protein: CASNKWGTGATNEKLFF.

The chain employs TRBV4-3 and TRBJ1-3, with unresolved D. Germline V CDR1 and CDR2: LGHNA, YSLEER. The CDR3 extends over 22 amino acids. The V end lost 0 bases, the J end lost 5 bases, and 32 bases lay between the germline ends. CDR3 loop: CASSQDVASLGSPGSHRNTIYF. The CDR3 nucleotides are TGCGCCAGCAGCCAAGATGTGGCCTCCCTTGGGTCTCCGGGCTCCCATCGAAACACCATATATTTT.

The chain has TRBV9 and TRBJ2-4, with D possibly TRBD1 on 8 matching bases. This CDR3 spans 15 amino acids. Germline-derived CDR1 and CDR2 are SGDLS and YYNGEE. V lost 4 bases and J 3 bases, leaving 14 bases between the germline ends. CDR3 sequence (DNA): TGTGCCAGCAGCTTGACAGGGGAGGGCAAAAACATTCAGTACTTC. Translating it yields CASSLTGEGKNIQYF.

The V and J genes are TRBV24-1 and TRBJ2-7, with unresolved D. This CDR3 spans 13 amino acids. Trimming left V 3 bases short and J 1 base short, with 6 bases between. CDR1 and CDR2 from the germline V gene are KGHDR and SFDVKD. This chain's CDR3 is CATSDGGSYEQYF. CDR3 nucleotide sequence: TGTGCCACCAGTGATGGCGGATCCTACGAGCAGTACTTC.

CDR3 loop: CASTGGGARQPQHF. CDR3 bases: TGTGCCAGTACCGGGGGAGGGGCACGACAGCCCCAGCATTTT. The gene calls are TRBV19 and TRBJ1-5; D may be TRBD1 (5 bases). Trimming shortened V by 7 bases and J by 7 bases, and 17 bases separated the two germline ends. Germline V gene lookup returns CDR1 LNHDA and CDR2 SQIVND (reference sequence). The CDR3 is 14 amino acids.

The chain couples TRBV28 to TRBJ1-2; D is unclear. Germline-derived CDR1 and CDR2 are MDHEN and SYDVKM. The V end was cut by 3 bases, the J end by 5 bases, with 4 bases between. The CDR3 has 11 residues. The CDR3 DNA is TGTGCCAGCAGTTTCCCGTATGGCTACACCTTC. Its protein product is CASSFPYGYTF.

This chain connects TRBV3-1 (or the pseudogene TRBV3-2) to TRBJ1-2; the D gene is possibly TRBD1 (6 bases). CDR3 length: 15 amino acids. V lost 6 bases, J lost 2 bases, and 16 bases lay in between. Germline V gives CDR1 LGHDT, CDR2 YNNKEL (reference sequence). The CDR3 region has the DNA TGTGCCAGCAGTCTGAGGGGGGAAGGAAACTATGGCTACACCTTC. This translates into CASSLRGEGNYGYTF.

The CDR3, as DNA: TGTGCCAGCAGTTTCTCCAAAACCTATGGCTACACCTTC. It is translated as CASSFSKTYGYTF. J is TRBJ1-2 and V is TRBV27; D is uncertain. The CDR3 sequence is 13 residues long. The ends were cut back, 3 bases at V and 4 bases at J, with 9 bases in the middle. The germline V gene encodes CDR1 MNHEY and CDR2 SMNVEV (reference sequence).

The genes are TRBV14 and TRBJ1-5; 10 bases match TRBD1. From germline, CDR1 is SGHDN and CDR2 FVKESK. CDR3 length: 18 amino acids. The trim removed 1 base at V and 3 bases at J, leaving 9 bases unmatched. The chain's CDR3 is CASSQVGQGGEVNQPQHF. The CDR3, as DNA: TGTGCCAGCAGCCAAGTAGGACAGGGGGGTGAGGTCAATCAGCCCCAGCATTTT.

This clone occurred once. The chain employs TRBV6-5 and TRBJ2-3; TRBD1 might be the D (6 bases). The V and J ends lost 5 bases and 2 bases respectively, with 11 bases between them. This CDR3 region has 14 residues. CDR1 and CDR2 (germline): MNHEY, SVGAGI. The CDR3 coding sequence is TGTGCCAGCAGTACCCGACAGGTCACAGATACGCAGTATTTT. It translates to CASSTRQVTDTQYF.

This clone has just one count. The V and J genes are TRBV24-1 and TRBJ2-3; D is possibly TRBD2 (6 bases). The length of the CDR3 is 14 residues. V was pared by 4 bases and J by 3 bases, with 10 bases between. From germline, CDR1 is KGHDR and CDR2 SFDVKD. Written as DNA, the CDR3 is TGTGCCACCAGTGACAGCGGGTATACAGATACGCAGTATTTT. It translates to CATSDSGYTDTQYF.

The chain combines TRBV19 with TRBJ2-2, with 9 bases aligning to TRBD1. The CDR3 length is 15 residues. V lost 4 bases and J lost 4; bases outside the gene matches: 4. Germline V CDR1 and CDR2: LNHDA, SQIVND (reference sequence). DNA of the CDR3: TGTGCCAGTAGTAAATCGGACAGGGGCACCGGGGAGCTGTTTTTT. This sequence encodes CASSKSDRGTGELFF. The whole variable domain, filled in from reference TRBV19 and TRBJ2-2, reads DGGITQSPKYLFRKEGQNVTLSCEQNLNHDAMYWYRQDPGQGLRLIYYSQIVNDFQKGDIAEGYSVSREKKESFPLTVTSAQKNPTAFYLCASSKSDRGTGELFFGEGSRLTVL.

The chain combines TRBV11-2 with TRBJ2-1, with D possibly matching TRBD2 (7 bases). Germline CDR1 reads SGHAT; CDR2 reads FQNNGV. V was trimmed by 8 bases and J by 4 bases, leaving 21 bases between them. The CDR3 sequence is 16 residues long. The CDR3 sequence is CASFPGLRGPYNEQFF. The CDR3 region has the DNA TGTGCCAGCTTCCCTGGTCTGCGGGGGCCTTACAATGAGCAGTTCTTC.

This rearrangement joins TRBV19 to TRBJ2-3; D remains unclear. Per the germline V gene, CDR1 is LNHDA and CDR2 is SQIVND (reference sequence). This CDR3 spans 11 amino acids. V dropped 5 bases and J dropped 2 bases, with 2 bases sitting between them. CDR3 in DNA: TGTGCCAGTAGTTACACAGATACGCAGTATTTT. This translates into CASSYTDTQYF.

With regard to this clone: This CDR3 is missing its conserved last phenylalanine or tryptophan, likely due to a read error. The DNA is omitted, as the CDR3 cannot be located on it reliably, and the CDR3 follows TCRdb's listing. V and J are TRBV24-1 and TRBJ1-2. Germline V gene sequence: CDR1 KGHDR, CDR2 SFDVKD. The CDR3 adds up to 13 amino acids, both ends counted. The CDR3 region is CATTTGGNGGDVP.

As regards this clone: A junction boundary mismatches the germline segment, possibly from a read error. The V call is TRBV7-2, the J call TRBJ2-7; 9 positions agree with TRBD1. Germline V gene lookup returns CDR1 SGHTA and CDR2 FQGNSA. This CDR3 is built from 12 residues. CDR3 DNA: TGTGCCAGCAGCTCATTTTCGGGACAGGGTGACTTC. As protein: CASSSFSGQGDF.

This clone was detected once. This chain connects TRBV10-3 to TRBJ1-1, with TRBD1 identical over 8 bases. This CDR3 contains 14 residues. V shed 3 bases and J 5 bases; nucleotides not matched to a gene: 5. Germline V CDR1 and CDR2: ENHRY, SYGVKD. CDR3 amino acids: CAISDRQGATEAFF. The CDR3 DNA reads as TGTGCCATCAGTGATCGGCAGGGGGCGACTGAAGCTTTCTTT.

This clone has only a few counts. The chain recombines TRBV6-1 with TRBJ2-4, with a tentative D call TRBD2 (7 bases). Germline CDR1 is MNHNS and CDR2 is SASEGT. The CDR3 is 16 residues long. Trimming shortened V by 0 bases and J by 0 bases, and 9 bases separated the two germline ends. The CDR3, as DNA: TGTGCCAGCAGTGAAGCCGGGGGGCTAGCCAAAAACATTCAGTACTTC. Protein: CASSEAGGLAKNIQYF.

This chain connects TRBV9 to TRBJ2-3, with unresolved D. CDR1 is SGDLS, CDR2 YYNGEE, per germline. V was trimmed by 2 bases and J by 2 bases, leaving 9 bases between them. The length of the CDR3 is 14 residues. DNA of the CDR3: TGTGCCAGCAGCGTCCAGAGTTTCACAGATACGCAGTATTTT. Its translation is CASSVQSFTDTQYF.

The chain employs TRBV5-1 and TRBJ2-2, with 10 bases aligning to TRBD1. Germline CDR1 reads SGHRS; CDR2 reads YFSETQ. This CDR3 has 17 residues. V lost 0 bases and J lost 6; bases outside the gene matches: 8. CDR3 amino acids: CASSLVGQGDGSGELFF. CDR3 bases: TGCGCCAGCAGCTTGGTTGGACAGGGGGATGGTTCCGGGGAGCTGTTTTTT.

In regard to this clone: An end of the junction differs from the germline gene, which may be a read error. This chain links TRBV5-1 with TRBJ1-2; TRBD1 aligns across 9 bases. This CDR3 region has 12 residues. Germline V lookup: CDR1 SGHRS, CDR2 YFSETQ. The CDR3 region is CASSLRDRDLYF. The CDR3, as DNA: TGCGCCAGCAGCTTGAGGGACAGGGATCTTTACTTC.

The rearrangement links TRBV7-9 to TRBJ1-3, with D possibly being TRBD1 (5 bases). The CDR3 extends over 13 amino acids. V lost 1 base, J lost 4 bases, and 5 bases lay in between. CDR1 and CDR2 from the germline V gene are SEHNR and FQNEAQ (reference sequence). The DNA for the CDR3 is TGTGCCAGCAGCTTAGGACAGGGAAACACCATATATTTT. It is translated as CASSLGQGNTIYF.

The CDR3, as DNA: TGTGCCAGTAGCCCTAGCGGGGCCTCCTACGAGCAGTACTTC. Its translation is CASSPSGASYEQYF. The genes are TRBV19 and TRBJ2-7, with TRBD2 identical over 9 bases. The length of the CDR3 is 14 residues. Germline assignment: CDR1 LNHDA and CDR2 SQIVND (reference sequence). V was clipped by 6 bases and J by 0 bases; unmatched bases: 3. The whole variable domain, filled in from reference TRBV19 and TRBJ2-7, reads DGGITQSPKYLFRKEGQNVTLSCEQNLNHDAMYWYRQDPGQGLRLIYYSQIVNDFQKGDIAEGYSVSREKKESFPLTVTSAQKNPTAFYLCASSPSGASYEQYFGPGTRLTVT.

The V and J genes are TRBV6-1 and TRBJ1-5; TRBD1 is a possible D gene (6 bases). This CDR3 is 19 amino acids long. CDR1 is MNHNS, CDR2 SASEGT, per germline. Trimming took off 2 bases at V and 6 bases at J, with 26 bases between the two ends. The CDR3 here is CASSELTPLGADRIQPQHF. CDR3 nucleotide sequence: TGTGCCAGCAGTGAATTAACCCCGTTAGGCGCCGACAGGATTCAGCCCCAGCATTTT.

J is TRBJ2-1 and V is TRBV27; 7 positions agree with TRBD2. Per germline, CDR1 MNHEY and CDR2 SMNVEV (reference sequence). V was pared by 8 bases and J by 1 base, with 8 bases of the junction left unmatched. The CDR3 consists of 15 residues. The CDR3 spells CASRGEGMSYNEQFF. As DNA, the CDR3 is TGTGCCAGCCGTGGGGAGGGAATGTCCTACAATGAGCAGTTCTTC.